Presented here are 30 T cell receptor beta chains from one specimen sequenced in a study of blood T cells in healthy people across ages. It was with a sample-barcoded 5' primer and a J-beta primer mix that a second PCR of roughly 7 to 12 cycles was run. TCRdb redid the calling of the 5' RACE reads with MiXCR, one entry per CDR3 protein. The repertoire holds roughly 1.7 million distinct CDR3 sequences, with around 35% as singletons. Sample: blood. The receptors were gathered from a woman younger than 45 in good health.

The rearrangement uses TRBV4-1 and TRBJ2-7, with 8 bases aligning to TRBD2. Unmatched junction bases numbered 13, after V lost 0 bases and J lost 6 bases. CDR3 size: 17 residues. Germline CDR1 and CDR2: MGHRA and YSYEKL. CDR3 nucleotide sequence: TGCGCCAGCAGCCAAGAGGGCGGGGGGAGACCCAGGGGCGAGCAGTACTTC. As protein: CASSQEGGGRPRGEQYF.

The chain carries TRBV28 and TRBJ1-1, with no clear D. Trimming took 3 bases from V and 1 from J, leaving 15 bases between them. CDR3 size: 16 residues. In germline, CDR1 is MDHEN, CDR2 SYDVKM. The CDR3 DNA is TGTGCCAGCAGTTTCCCCTTTCTCGGACGGAACACTGAAGCTTTCTTT. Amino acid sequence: CASSFPFLGRNTEAFF.

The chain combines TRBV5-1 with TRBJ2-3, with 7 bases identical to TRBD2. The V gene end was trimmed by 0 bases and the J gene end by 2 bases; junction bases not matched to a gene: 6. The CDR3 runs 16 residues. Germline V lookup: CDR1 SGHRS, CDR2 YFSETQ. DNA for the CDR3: TGCGCCAGCAGCTTGGCGCAGCGGGGCCCCACAGATACGCAGTATTTT. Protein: CASSLAQRGPTDTQYF.

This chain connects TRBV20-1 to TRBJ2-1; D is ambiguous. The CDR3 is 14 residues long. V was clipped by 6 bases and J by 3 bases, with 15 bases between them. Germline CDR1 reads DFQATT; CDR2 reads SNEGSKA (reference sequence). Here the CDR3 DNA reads TGCAGTGCATCTCCCGGAGACCGCTACAATGAGCAGTTCTTC. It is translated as CSASPGDRYNEQFF.

In DNA, the CDR3 is TGCAGCGTTGAAACTTCATCTTGGGGATTGGGGAACACCATATATTTT. Protein sequence: CSVETSSWGLGNTIYF. The rearrangement links TRBV29-1 to TRBJ1-3; no firm D call. The CDR3 is 16 residues long. V was shortened by 2 bases and J by 7 bases, with 21 bases between the two germline ends. Germline lookup yields CDR1 SQVTM and CDR2 ANQGSEA.

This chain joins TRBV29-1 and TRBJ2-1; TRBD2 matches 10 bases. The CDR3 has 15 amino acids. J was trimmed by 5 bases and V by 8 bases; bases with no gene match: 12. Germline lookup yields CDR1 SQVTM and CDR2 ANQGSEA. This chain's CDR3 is CSWDHSGGQDNEQFF. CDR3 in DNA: TGCAGCTGGGACCATAGCGGGGGGCAAGACAATGAGCAGTTCTTC.

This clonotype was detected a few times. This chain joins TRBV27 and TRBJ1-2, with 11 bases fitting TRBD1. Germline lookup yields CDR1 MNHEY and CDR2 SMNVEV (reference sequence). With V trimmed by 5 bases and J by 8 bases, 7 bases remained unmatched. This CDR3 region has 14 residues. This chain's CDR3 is CASSEGQGARGYTF. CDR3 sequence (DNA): TGTGCCAGCAGTGAAGGACAGGGGGCGCGGGGCTACACCTTC.

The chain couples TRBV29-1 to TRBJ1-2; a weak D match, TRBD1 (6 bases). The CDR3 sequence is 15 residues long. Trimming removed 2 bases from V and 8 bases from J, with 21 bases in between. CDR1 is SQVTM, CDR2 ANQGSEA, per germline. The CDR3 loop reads CSVERSRQASGGYTF. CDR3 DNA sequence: TGCAGCGTTGAAAGGTCCCGACAGGCTTCGGGAGGCTACACCTTC.

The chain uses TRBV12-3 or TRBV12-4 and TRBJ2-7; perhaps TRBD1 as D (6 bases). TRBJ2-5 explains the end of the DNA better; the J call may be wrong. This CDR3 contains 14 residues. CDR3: CASTVGTPCETQYF. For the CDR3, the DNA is TGTGCCAGCACGGTGGGGACACCTTGCGAGACCCAGTACTTC.

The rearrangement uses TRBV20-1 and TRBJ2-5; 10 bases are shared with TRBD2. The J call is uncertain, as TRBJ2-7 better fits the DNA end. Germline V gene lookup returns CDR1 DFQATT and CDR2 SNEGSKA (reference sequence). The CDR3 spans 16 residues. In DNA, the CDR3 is TGCAGTGCCCCCAGACGAGCGGGAGGGAGTGCAGGCGAGCAGTACTTC. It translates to CSAPRRAGGSAGEQYF.

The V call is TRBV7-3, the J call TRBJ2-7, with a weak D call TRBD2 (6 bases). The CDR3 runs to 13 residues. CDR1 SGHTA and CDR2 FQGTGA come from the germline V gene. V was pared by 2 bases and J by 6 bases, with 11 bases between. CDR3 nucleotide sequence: TGTGCCAGCAGCTTATGGCGGGGCGGCGAGCAGTACTTC. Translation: CASSLWRGGEQYF.

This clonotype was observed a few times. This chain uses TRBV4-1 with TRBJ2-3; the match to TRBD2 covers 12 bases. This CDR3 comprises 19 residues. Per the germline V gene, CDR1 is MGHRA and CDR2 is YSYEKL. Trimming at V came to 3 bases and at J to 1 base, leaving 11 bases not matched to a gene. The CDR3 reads CASSHGGLAGPRGTDTQYF. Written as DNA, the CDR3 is TGCGCCAGCAGCCACGGCGGACTAGCGGGGCCCCGGGGCACAGATACGCAGTATTTT.

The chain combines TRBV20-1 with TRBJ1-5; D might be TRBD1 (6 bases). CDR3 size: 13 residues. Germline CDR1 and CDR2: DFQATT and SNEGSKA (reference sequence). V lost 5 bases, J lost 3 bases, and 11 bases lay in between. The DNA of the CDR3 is TGCAGTGCTTCTACAGGGCTCAATCAGCCCCAGCATTTT. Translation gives CSASTGLNQPQHF.

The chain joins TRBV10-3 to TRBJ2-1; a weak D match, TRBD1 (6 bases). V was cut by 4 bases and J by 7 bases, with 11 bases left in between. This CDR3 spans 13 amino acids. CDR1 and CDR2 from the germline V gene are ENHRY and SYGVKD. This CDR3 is CAISASGDNEQFF. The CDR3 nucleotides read TGTGCCATCAGTGCCTCAGGGGATAATGAGCAGTTCTTC.

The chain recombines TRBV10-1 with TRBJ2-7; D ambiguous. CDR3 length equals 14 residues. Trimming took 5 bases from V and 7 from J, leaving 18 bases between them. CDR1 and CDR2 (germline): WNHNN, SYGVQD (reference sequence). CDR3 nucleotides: TGCGCCAGCAGTCCGGAGCCTACCGCCGGGGAGCAGTACTTC. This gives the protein CASSPEPTAGEQYF.

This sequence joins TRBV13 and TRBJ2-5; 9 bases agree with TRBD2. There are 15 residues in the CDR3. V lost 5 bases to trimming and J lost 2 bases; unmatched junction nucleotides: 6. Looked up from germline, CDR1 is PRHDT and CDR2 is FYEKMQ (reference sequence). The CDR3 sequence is CASSQGLAHQETQYF. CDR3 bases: TGTGCCAGCAGCCAAGGACTAGCGCATCAAGAGACCCAGTACTTC.

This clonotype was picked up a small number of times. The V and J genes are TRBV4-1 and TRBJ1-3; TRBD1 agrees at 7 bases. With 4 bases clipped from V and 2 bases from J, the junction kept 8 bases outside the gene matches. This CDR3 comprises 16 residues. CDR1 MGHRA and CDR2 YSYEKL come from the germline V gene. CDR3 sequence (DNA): TGCGCCAGCAGCCTTAGACAGGGCGACCCTGGAAACACCATATATTTT. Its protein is CASSLRQGDPGNTIYF.

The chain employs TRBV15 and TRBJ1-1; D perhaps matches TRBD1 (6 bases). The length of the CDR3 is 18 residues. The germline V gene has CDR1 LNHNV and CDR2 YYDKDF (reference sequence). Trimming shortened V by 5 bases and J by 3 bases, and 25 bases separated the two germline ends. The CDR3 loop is CATSFGWTVLKTDTEAFF. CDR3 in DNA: TGTGCCACCAGCTTTGGGTGGACAGTGCTAAAAACGGACACTGAAGCTTTCTTT.

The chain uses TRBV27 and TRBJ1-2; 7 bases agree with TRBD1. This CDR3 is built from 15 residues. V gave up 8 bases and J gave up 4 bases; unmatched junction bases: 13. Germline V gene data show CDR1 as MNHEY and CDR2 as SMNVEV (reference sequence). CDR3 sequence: CASGPWTGTFYGYTF. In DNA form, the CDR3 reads TGTGCCAGCGGACCTTGGACAGGTACCTTCTATGGCTACACCTTC.

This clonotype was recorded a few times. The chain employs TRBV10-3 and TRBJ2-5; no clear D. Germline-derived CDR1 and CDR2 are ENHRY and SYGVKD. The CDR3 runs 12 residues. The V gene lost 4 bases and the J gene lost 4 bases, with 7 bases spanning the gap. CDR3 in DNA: TGTGCCATCAGTGCGGTTTCAGAGACCCAGTACTTC. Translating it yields CAISAVSETQYF.

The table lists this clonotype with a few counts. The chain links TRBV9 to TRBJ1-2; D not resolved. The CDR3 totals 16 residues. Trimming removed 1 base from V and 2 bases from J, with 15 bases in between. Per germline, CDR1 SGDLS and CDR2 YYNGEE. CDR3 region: CASSVNERLGNYGYTF. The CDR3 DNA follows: TGTGCCAGCAGCGTAAATGAGAGACTCGGAAACTATGGCTACACCTTC.

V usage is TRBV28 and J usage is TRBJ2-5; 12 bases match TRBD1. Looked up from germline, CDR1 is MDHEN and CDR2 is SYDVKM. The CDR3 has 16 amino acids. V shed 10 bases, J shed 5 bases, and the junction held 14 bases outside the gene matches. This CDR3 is CANRKGQGALEETQYF. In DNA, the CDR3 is TGTGCCAACAGGAAGGGACAGGGGGCTTTGGAGGAGACCCAGTACTTC.

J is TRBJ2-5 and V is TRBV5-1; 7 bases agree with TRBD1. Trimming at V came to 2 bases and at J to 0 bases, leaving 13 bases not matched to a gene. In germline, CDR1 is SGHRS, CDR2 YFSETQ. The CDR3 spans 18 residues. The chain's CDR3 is CASSFPDRDSYNQETQYF. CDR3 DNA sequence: TGCGCCAGCAGCTTTCCAGATAGGGACAGCTATAACCAAGAGACCCAGTACTTC.

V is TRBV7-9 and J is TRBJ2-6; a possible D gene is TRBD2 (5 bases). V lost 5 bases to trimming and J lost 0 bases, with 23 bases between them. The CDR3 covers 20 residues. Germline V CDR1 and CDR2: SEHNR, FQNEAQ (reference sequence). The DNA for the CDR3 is TGTGCCAGCAGCCCCCGAGCTGAGAGACCGGGGTCCTCTGGGGCCAACGTCCTGACTTTC. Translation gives CASSPRAERPGSSGANVLTF. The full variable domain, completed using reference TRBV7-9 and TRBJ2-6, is DTGVSQNPRHKITKRGQNVTFRCDPISEHNRLYWYRQTLGQGPEFLTYFQNEAQLEKSRLLSDRFSAERPKGSFSTLEIQRTEQGDSAMYLCASSPRAERPGSSGANVLTFGAGSRLTVL.

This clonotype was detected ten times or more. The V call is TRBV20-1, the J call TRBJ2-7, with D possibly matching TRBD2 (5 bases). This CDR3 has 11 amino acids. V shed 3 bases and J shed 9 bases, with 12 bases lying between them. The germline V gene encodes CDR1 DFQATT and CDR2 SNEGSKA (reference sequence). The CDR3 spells CSASLEGTQYF. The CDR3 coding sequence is TGCAGTGCTAGCCTAGAGGGCACGCAGTACTTC.

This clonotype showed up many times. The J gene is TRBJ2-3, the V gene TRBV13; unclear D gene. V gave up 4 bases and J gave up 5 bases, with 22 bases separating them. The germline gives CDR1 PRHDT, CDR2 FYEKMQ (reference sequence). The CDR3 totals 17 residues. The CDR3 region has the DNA TGTGCCAGCAGCTGGGAATCGGAAAAAAGATTTAGAGATACGCAGTATTTT. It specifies CASSWESEKRFRDTQYF.

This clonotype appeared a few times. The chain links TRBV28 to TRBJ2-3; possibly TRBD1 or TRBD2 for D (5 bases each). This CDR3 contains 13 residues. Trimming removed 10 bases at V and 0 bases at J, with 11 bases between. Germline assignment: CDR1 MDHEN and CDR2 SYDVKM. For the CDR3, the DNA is TGTGCCATCGGGGCGACTAGCACAGATACGCAGTATTTT. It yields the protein CAIGATSTDTQYF.

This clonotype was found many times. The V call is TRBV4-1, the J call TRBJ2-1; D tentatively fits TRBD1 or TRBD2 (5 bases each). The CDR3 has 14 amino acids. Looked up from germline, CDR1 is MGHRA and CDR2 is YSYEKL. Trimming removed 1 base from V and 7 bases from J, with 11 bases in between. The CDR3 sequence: CASSQAPGRNEQFF. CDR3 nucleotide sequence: TGCGCCAGCAGCCAAGCCCCGGGGCGGAATGAGCAGTTCTTC.

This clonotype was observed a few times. The CDR3 is CASSFLPAGGYNEQFF. CDR3 DNA sequence: TGTGCCAGCAGTTTCCTTCCAGCGGGAGGCTACAATGAGCAGTTCTTC. The gene calls are TRBV12-3 or TRBV12-4 and TRBJ2-1; 9 bases fit TRBD2. With V trimmed by 3 bases and J by 3 bases, 6 bases remained unmatched. The CDR3 spans 16 residues.

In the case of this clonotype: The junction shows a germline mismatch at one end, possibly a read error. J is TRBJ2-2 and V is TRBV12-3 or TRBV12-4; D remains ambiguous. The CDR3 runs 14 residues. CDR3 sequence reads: CVSSLRQNTGELFF. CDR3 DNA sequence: TGTGTCAGCAGTCTCCGACAGAACACCGGGGAGCTGTTTTTT.